Each of the 27 T cell receptor beta chains below was sequenced from the same sample in a study of blood T cells in healthy people across ages. Combining a sample-barcoded 5' primer with a J-beta primer mix, a second PCR ran for about 7 to 11 cycles. TCRdb ran MiXCR on the 5' RACE reads and lists one entry per CDR3 protein. Found here are roughly 1.9 million distinct CDR3 sequences, about 39% of them singletons; the top ten hold 23%. The sequencing input was blood. The receptors shown here come from a human donor in good health.

V and J are TRBV28 and TRBJ2-5, with no clear D. Germline loops: CDR1 MDHEN, CDR2 SYDVKM. The CDR3 length is 13 residues. V was pared by 7 bases and J by 6 bases, with 15 bases between. CDR3 in amino acids: CASNQRALQTQYF. DNA for the CDR3: TGTGCCAGCAATCAACGGGCCCTCCAGACCCAGTACTTC.

The chain links TRBV28 to TRBJ1-5; 8 nucleotides align to TRBD1. The V and J ends lost 4 bases and 6 bases, in that order; junction bases with no gene match: 2. The CDR3 is 13 residues long. The V gene's germline CDR1 is MDHEN and CDR2 SYDVKM. This chain's CDR3 is CASSSGGRQPQHF. In DNA, the CDR3 is TGTGCCAGCAGTTCAGGGGGCCGTCAGCCCCAGCATTTT.

This sequence joins TRBV7-9 and TRBJ1-2; 7 bases match TRBD1. The CDR3 consists of 16 residues. V dropped 5 bases and J dropped 5; count of bases not matched to a gene: 14. Germline-derived CDR1 and CDR2 are SEHNR and FQNEAQ (reference sequence). The CDR3 bases are TGTGCCAGCAGCCTCCGACAGGGTTGGTTTGGTTATGGCTACACCTTC. This translates into CASSLRQGWFGYGYTF.

CDR3 sequence: CAISESTAGTGNYEQYF. As DNA, the CDR3 is TGTGCCATCAGTGAGTCCACCGCCGGGACAGGGAACTACGAGCAGTACTTC. V and J are TRBV10-3 and TRBJ2-7; 9 nucleotides line up with TRBD1. CDR1 ENHRY and CDR2 SYGVKD come from the germline V gene. The CDR3 runs to 17 residues. The V and J ends lost 0 bases and 3 bases, in that order; junction bases with no gene match: 9.

There are a few counts of this clonotype. The chain employs TRBV7-8 and TRBJ2-1, with 7 bases lining up with TRBD2. CDR1 is SGHVS, CDR2 FQNEAQ, per germline. This CDR3 region has 17 residues. V gave up 5 bases and J gave up 1 base; unmatched junction bases: 11. CDR3 DNA sequence: TGTGCCAGCAGCCACATGGGGGGGGAAAGGTCCTACAATGAGCAGTTCTTC. Its translation: CASSHMGGERSYNEQFF.

In nucleotides, the CDR3 is TGCAGTGCTAGGCCGGGGCAGTCGGCCGGAGAGACCCAGTACTTC. Protein sequence: CSARPGQSAGETQYF. The chain joins TRBV20-1 to TRBJ2-5; D is possibly TRBD1 or TRBD2 (5 bases each). The germline gives CDR1 DFQATT, CDR2 SNEGSKA (reference sequence). The V end was cut by 3 bases, the J end by 4 bases, with 18 bases between. CDR3 length: 15 amino acids.

This clonotype was counted a few times. The CDR3 region is CASSPEGTAYGYTF. In nucleotides, the CDR3 is TGCGCCAGCAGCCCGGAGGGGACAGCTTATGGCTACACCTTC. The V gene is TRBV5-1, the J gene TRBJ1-2, with 7 bases aligning to TRBD1. The length of the CDR3 is 14 residues. J was trimmed by 5 bases and V by 4 bases; bases with no gene match: 8. Per germline, CDR1 SGHRS and CDR2 YFSETQ.

The chain recombines TRBV6-6 with TRBJ2-3, with TRBD2 as a possible D gene (6 bases). Germline V gives CDR1 MNHNY, CDR2 SVGAGI (reference sequence). This CDR3 contains 16 residues. The V and J ends lost 6 bases and 1 base respectively, with 17 bases between them. CDR3 nucleotides: TGTGCCAGCAGACCAATACAAAGGGAGGGCACAGATACGCAGTATTTT. The encoded protein is CASRPIQREGTDTQYF.

This clonotype has a handful of counts. The gene calls are TRBV9 and TRBJ2-7; D is possibly TRBD1 or TRBD2 (5 bases each). The CDR3 is 15 amino acids. V lost 0 bases to trimming and J lost 3 bases, with 13 bases between them. Germline V gives CDR1 SGDLS, CDR2 YYNGEE. This CDR3 reads CASSVGGTPLYEQYF. The CDR3, as DNA: TGTGCCAGCAGCGTAGGTGGGACGCCACTCTACGAGCAGTACTTC.

The table lists this clonotype with a few counts. The chain couples TRBV20-1 to TRBJ1-5, with TRBD1 as a possible D gene (5 bases). Deletions cut 5 bases from V and 4 bases from J, with 12 bases between. The CDR3 covers 13 residues. Germline assignment: CDR1 DFQATT and CDR2 SNEGSKA (reference sequence). CDR3 in amino acids: CSAVQGGNQPQHF. CDR3 in DNA: TGCAGTGCTGTCCAGGGTGGGAATCAGCCCCAGCATTTT.

The gene calls are TRBV20-1 and TRBJ2-1; D not certain. Germline CDR1 DFQATT, CDR2 SNEGSKA (reference sequence). This CDR3 contains 11 residues. V lost 3 bases and J lost 6, with 6 bases in between. CDR3 sequence: CSARSGNEQFF. CDR3 bases: TGCAGTGCTAGGTCCGGCAATGAGCAGTTCTTC.

CDR3 in amino acids: CASSYPGGSSTDTQYF. The CDR3, as DNA: TGTGCCAGCAGCTATCCAGGGGGCTCTAGCACAGATACGCAGTATTTT. The V gene is TRBV7-8, the J gene TRBJ2-3; 8 nucleotides agree with TRBD1. CDR3 length: 16 residues. Germline CDR1 reads SGHVS; CDR2 reads FQNEAQ. V lost 4 bases to trimming and J lost 0 bases; unmatched junction nucleotides: 6.

The sample holds one count of this clonotype. This sequence joins TRBV7-9 and TRBJ2-2; 9 bases are shared with TRBD2. This CDR3 is 16 amino acids long. V lost 2 bases and J lost 4; bases outside the gene matches: 5. Germline V lookup: CDR1 SEHNR, CDR2 FQNEAQ (reference sequence). CDR3 nucleotides: TGTGCCAGCAGCTTACAGCGGGGGGCCCCCACCGGGGAGCTGTTTTTT. Encoded protein: CASSLQRGAPTGELFF.

In this sample, this clonotype turned up a few times. The V and J genes are TRBV5-1 and TRBJ2-6; the match to TRBD2 covers 13 bases. V trimming: 1 base; J trimming: 0 bases; junction bases outside the gene matches: 4. Germline V gene sequence: CDR1 SGHRS, CDR2 YFSETQ. The CDR3 sequence is 19 residues long. CDR3 sequence reads: CASSLPGLAGASGANVLTF. The CDR3 nucleotides read TGCGCCAGCAGCTTGCCCGGACTAGCGGGGGCCTCTGGGGCCAACGTCCTGACTTTC.

This clonotype was counted at least ten times. This chain links TRBV20-1 with TRBJ1-2, with D hard to call. There are 10 residues in the CDR3. Trimming left V 1 base short and J 7 bases short, with 4 bases between. Germline-derived CDR1 and CDR2 are DFQATT and SNEGSKA (reference sequence). CDR3 amino acids: CSARGSGYTF. The CDR3, as DNA: TGCAGTGCTAGAGGAAGTGGCTACACCTTC.

This chain connects TRBV6-2 or TRBV6-3 to TRBJ2-3; D is undetermined. The CDR3 loop spans 14 amino acids. Trimming removed 3 bases at V and 6 bases at J, with 13 bases between. CDR1 and CDR2 from the germline V gene are MNHEY and SVGEGT. CDR3 protein: CASSYLQLSDTQYF. Here the CDR3 DNA reads TGTGCCAGCAGTTATCTACAGCTCAGTGATACGCAGTATTTT.

The chain is built from TRBV24-1 and TRBJ2-3; D not resolved. Germline V gene data show CDR1 as KGHDR and CDR2 as SFDVKD. V lost 4 bases and J 3 bases, leaving 7 bases between the germline ends. The CDR3 is made up of 13 amino acids. CDR3 loop: CATSDPVTDTQYF. The CDR3 nucleotides are TGTGCCACCAGTGACCCCGTTACAGATACGCAGTATTTT.

V gene TRBV9 combines with J gene TRBJ1-2, with TRBD1 matching over 7 bases. Germline-derived CDR1 and CDR2 are SGDLS and YYNGEE. V shed 2 bases and J 2 bases; nucleotides not matched to a gene: 12. The CDR3 has 17 residues. The CDR3 DNA reads as TGTGCCAGCAGCGTCCACAAAACCGGGACAGAAAACTATGGCTACACCTTC. Translating it yields CASSVHKTGTENYGYTF.

The rearrangement uses TRBV20-1 and TRBJ2-7; D is unresolved. The V gene's germline CDR1 is DFQATT and CDR2 SNEGSKA (reference sequence). The CDR3 consists of 13 residues. The ends were cut back, 1 base at V and 3 bases at J, with 10 bases in the middle. The CDR3 nucleotides read TGCAGTGCTAGAGTTCCACCAAACTACGAGCAGTACTTC. Protein: CSARVPPNYEQYF.

Only a few counts were recorded for this clonotype. This may be a read error: a much more frequent sequence differs by one nucleotide. The chain links TRBV4-2 to TRBJ2-4; weak D call: TRBD1 (6 bases). V dropped 4 bases and J dropped 11 bases, with 15 bases sitting between them. This CDR3 is 13 amino acids long. Looked up from germline, CDR1 is LGHNA and CDR2 is YNFKEQ. The chain's CDR3 is CASSPRQEVVQYF. CDR3 DNA: TGTGCCAGCAGCCCTAGACAGGAGGTCGTTCAGTACTTC.

This chain joins TRBV11-3 and TRBJ1-1, with D unresolved. Germline V gives CDR1 SGHNT, CDR2 YENEEA. The CDR3 is made up of 17 amino acids. Trimming took off 0 bases at V and 0 bases at J, with 14 bases between the two ends. Written as DNA, the CDR3 is TGTGCCAGCAGCTTAGATCGGCTGGGGAGCATGAACACTGAAGCTTTCTTT. Translated: CASSLDRLGSMNTEAFF.

CDR3: CASREDGNTEAFF. In DNA form, the CDR3 reads TGTGCCAGCAGAGAGGACGGGAACACTGAAGCTTTCTTT. The chain is built from TRBV6-1 and TRBJ1-1; D unresolved. CDR1 and CDR2 (germline): MNHNS, SASEGT. Trimming took off 6 bases at V and 1 base at J, with 9 bases between the two ends. The CDR3 consists of 13 residues.

This clonotype has at least ten counts. V usage is TRBV29-1 and J usage is TRBJ2-7; D possibly corresponds to TRBD1 (6 bases). The CDR3 has 11 residues. Germline V lookup: CDR1 SQVTM, CDR2 ANQGSEA. V shed 3 bases and J shed 5 bases, with 8 bases lying between them. As DNA, the CDR3 is TGCAGCGTTGACAGGGGACACGAGCAGTACTTC. Translated, it gives CSVDRGHEQYF.

The rearrangement links TRBV29-1 to TRBJ2-3; D possibly corresponds to TRBD1 (6 bases). CDR3 length: 13 residues. V was cut by 6 bases and J by 0 bases, with 10 bases left in between. The V gene's germline CDR1 is SQVTM and CDR2 ANQGSEA. CDR3 region: CSVAGASTDTQYF. The DNA of the CDR3 is TGCAGCGTCGCAGGGGCGAGCACAGATACGCAGTATTTT.

This clonotype was seen many times. The chain employs TRBV7-2 and TRBJ2-3, with D unresolved. There are 12 residues in the CDR3. The V and J ends lost 5 bases and 5 bases respectively, with 8 bases between them. The germline gives CDR1 SGHTA, CDR2 FQGNSA. The CDR3 is CASSPTRDTQYF. The CDR3 region has the DNA TGTGCCAGCAGCCCAACAAGAGATACGCAGTATTTT.

The chain employs TRBV29-1 and TRBJ2-7; D is ambiguous. Trimming took 6 bases from V and 2 from J, leaving 11 bases between them. The CDR3 is made up of 12 amino acids. Germline values: CDR1 SQVTM, CDR2 ANQGSEA. The CDR3 sequence: CSVERSTYEQYF. The DNA for the CDR3 is TGCAGCGTAGAAAGGTCCACCTACGAGCAGTACTTC.

This clonotype has only a few counts. CDR3 sequence (DNA): TGTGCCAGCAGCTTATTGCCTGAAGCCTACGAGCAGTACTTC. This sequence encodes CASSLLPEAYEQYF. V gene TRBV7-2 combines with J gene TRBJ2-7, with D unresolved. Germline V lookup: CDR1 SGHTA, CDR2 FQGNSA. V shed 2 bases and J shed 2 bases, with 10 bases lying between them. The CDR3 runs 14 residues.